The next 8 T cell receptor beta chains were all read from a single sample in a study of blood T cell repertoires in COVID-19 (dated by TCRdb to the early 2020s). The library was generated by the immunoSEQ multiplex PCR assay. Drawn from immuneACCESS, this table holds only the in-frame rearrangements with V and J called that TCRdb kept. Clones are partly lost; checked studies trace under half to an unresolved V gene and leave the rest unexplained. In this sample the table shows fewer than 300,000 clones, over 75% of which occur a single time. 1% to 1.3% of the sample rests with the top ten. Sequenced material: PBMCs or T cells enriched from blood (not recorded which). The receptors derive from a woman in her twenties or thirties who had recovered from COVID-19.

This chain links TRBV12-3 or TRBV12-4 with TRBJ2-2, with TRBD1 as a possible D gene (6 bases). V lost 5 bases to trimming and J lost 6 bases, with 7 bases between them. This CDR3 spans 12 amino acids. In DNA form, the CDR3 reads TGTGCCAGCAGTACAGGGTCCGGGGAGCTGTTTTTT. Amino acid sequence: CASSTGSGELFF.

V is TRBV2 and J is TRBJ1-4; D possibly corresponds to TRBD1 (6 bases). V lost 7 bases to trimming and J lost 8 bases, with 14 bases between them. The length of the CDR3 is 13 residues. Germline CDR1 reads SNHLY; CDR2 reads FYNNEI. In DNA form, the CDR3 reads TGTGCCAGCACGGCAGGGGTCGGGGAAAAACTGTTTTTT. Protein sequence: CASTAGVGEKLFF.

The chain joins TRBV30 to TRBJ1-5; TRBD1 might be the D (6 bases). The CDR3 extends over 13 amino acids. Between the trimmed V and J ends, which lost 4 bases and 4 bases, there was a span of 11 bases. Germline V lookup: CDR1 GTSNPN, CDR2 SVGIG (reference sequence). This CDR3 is CAWMGHPNQPQHF. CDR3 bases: TGTGCCTGGATGGGACACCCAAATCAGCCCCAGCATTTT.

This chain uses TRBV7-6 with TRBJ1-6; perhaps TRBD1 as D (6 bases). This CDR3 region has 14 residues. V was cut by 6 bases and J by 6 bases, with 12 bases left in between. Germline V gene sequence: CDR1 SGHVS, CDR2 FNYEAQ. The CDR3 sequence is CASSRDRSNSPLHF. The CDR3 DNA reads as TGTGCCAGCAGTCGTGACAGGTCTAATTCACCCCTCCACTTT.

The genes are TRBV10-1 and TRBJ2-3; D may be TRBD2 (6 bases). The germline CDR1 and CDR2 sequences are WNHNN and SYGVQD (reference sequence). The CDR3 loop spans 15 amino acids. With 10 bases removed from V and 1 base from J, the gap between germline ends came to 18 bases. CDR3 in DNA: TGCGCCACCAAAAGGAGGGAGGCGGGCACAGATACGCAGTATTTT. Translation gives CATKRREAGTDTQYF.

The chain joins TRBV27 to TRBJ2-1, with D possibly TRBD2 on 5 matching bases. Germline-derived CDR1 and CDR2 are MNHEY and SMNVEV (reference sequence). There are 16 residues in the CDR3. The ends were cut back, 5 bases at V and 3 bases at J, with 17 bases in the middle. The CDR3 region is CASSPQTISSYNEQFF. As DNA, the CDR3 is TGTGCCAGCAGTCCCCAGACTATCAGTAGCTACAATGAGCAGTTCTTC.

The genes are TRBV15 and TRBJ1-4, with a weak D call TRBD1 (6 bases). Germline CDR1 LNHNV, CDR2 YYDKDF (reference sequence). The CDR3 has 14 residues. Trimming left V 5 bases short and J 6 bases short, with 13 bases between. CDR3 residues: CATSQGQGDEKLFF. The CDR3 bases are TGTGCCACCAGCCAGGGGCAGGGTGATGAAAAACTGTTTTTT.

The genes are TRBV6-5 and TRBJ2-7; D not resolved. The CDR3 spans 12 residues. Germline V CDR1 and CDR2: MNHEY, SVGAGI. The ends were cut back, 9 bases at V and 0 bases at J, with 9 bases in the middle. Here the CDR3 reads CASTAISYEQYF. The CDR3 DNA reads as TGTGCCAGTACAGCTATCTCCTACGAGCAGTACTTC.